The following is a T cell receptor (beta chain) sequence with its context. This sequence may be a read error, since a much larger clone differs from it by one base. What was amplified from RNA transcripts were TCR beta CDR3 regions. RT-PCR in the first round (using the HTBI primer set) targeted the TCR CDR3. MiXCR, applied by TCRdb to the multiplex PCR reads, yields one record per CDR3 protein. The sample lists about 160,000 distinct CDR3 sequences; 9.4% were seen once. This record belongs to a study of T cells in Graves' hyperthyroidism and ophthalmopathy. Germline loops: CDR1 SGHTA, CDR2 FQGNSA. The V end was cut by 4 bases, the J end by 12 bases, with 22 bases between. This CDR3 region has 15 residues.

The source is a woman aged 18-29 years with Graves' hyperthyroidism that later progressed to Graves' ophthalmopathy. This chain connects TRBV7-2 to TRBJ2-1; possibly TRBD2 for D (5 bases). The sample taken for sequencing was blood. The CDR3 is CASSSPSGRVDGQFF. The CDR3 nucleotides read TGTGCCAGCAGCTCCCCCTCCGGGCGGGTCGATGGGCAGTTCTTC.